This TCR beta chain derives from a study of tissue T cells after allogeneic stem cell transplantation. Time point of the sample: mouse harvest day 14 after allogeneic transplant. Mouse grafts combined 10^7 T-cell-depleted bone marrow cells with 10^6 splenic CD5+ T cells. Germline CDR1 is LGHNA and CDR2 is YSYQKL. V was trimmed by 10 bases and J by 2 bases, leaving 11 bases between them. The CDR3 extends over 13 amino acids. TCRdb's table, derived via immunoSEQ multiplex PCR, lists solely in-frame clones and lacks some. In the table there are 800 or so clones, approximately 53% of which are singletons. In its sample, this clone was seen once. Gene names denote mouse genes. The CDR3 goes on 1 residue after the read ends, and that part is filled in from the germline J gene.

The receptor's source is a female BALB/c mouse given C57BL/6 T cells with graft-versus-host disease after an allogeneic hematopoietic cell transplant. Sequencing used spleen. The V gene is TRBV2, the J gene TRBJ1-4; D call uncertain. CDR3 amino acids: CATRTLSNERLFF. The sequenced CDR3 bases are TGTGCCACCCGAACACTCTCCAACGAAAGATTATTT.